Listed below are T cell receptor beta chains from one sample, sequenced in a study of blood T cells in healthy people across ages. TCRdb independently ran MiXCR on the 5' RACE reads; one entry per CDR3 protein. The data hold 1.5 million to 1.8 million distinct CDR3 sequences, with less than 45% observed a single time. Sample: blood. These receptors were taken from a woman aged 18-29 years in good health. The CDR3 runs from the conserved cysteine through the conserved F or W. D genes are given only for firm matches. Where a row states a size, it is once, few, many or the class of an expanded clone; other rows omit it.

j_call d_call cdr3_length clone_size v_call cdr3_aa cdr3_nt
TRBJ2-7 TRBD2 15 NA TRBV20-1 CSAGLRLAGYNEQYF TGCAGTGCTGGGTTGCGGCTAGCGGGCTACAATGAGCAGTACTTC
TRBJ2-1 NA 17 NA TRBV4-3 CASSQEPGGPSYNEQFF TGCGCCAGCAGCCAAGAACCCGGGGGCCCCTCCTACAATGAGCAGTTCTTC
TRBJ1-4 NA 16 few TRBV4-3 CASSRRTRGTNEKLFF TGCGCCAGCAGCCGCCGGACGAGAGGGACTAATGAAAAACTGTTTTTT
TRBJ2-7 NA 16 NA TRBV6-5 CASSYSWQGTLNEQYF TGTGCCAGCAGTTACTCTTGGCAGGGGACTTTAAACGAGCAGTACTTC
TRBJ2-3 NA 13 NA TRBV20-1 CSASTPGPDTQYF TGCAGTGCTAGTACTCCAGGGCCAGATACGCAGTATTTT
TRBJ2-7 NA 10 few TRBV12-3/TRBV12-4 CASTRNEQYF TGTGCCAGCACCCGCAATGAGCAGTACTTC
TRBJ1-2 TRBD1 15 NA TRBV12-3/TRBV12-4 CASSLKHRGNYGYTF TGTGCCAGCAGTTTAAAGCACAGGGGGAACTATGGCTACACCTTC
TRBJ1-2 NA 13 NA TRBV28 CASSSSQLYGYTF TGTGCCAGCAGTAGCTCCCAGCTCTATGGCTACACCTTC
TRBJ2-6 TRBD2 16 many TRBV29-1 CSVESSGEPGANVLTF TGCAGCGTTGAGTCCAGCGGGGAGCCTGGGGCCAACGTCCTGACTTTC
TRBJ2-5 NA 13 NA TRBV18 CASSPYGQETQYF TGTGCCAGCTCACCATATGGACAAGAGACCCAGTACTTC
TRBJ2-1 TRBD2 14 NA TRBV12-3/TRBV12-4 CASSLRDYANEQFF TGTGCCAGCAGTTTAAGGGACTACGCCAATGAGCAGTTCTTC